The text below deals with one T cell receptor beta chain. The sample comes from a study of T cell changes during pregnancy in multiple sclerosis. Method: immunoSEQ multiplex PCR; TCRdb's copy keeps in-frame clones and lacks some. The data contain tens of thousands of clones, 90% of them seen just once; the ten biggest clones take up approximately 2.3%. This TCR was recovered from a female donor in good health, enrolled as a control in a pregnancy study. Source: peripheral blood, taken in the first trimester of pregnancy.

CDR3 nucleotide sequence: TGTGCCAGCAGCGACAAGACAGGGGACTATGGCTACACCTTC. This codes for CASSDKTGDYGYTF. The chain has TRBV9 and TRBJ1-2; 8 bases map to TRBD1. The CDR3 runs to 14 residues. After removal of 3 bases from V and 3 bases from J, the junction contained 4 bases not matched to a gene. The germline V gene encodes CDR1 SGDLS and CDR2 YYNGEE.